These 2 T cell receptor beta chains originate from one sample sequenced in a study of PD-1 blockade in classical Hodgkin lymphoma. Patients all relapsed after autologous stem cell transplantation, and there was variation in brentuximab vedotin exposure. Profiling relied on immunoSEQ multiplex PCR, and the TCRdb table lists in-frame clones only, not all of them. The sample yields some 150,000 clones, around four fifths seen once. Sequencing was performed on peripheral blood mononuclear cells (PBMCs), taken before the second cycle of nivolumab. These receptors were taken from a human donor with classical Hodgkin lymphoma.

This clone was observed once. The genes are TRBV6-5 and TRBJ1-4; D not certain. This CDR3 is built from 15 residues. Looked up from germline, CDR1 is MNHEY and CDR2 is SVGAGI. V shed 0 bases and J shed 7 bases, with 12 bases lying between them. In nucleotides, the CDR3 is TGTGCCAGCAGTTACTCTGGCGGTTTGGGTGAAAAACTGTTTTTT. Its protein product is CASSYSGGLGEKLFF.

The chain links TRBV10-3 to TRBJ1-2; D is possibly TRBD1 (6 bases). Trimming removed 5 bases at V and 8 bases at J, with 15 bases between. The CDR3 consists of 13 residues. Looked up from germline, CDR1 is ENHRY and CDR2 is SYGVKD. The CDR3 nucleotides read TGTGCCATCAGTACAGGGCCGGTTCAAGGCTACACCTTC. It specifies CAISTGPVQGYTF.